A selection of T cell receptor beta chains follows, all from one sample in a study of cytomegalovirus exposure and HLA in healthy donors. Sequencing used immunoSEQ multiplex PCR; TCRdb keeps in-frame clones, though not all of them. Here the sample spans around 200,000 clones, 77% being singletons. Source material: PBMCs. Receptor source: a woman aged 55-75 years in good health and CMV-seropositive. The CDR3 runs from the conserved cysteine through the conserved F or W. Fields, in order: clone size, J gene, V gene, D gene, CDR3 protein, CDR3 DNA. D genes are given only for firm matches. A row's size may be missing; if present it is once, few, many or a size class.

few | TRBJ1-3 | TRBV2 | NA | CASSFFSGNTIYF | TGTGCCAGCAGTTTCTTCTCTGGAAACACCATATATTTT
NA | TRBJ1-4 | TRBV18 | TRBD1 | CASSLNFDRENEKLFF | TGTGCCAGCTCACTAAATTTCGACAGGGAAAATGAAAAACTGTTTTTT
NA | TRBJ1-5 | TRBV5-4 | NA | CASSPDTSNQPQHF | TGTGCCAGCAGCCCGGACACCAGCAATCAGCCCCAGCATTTT
NA | TRBJ1-1 | TRBV7-9 | NA | CASSPDSMNTEAFF | TGTGCCAGCAGCCCGGACAGCATGAACACTGAAGCTTTCTTT
NA | TRBJ2-5 | TRBV2 | NA | CASSRDSQETQYF | TGTGCCAGCAGCCGGGACTCGCAAGAGACCCAGTACTTC
few | TRBJ1-2 | TRBV5-1 | TRBD1 | CASSLSQGSGYTF | TGCGCCAGCAGCTTGTCACAGGGGTCTGGCTACACCTTC
NA | TRBJ2-7 | TRBV4-2 | TRBD2 | CASSQQLAGVRYEQYF | TGTGCCAGCAGCCAGCAACTAGCGGGAGTACGGTACGAGCAGTACTTC
NA | TRBJ1-1 | TRBV7-2 | NA | CASSLEPQAHTEAFF | TGTGCCAGCAGCTTAGAACCACAGGCGCACACTGAAGCTTTCTTT
NA | TRBJ2-2 | TRBV28 | TRBD2 | CASSGDIGTSGGSNTGELFF | TGTGCCAGCAGTGGGGACATTGGGACTAGCGGGGGCTCGAACACCGGGGAGCTGTTTTTT
NA | TRBJ2-1 | TRBV28 | NA | CASSSGHRYYNEQFF | TGTGCCAGCAGTTCGGGACACCGGTACTACAATGAGCAGTTCTTC
NA | TRBJ2-3 | TRBV30 | NA | CAWSVGAPGQYF | TGTGCCTGGAGTGTGGGGGCCCCGGGGCAGTATTTT
few | TRBJ2-3 | TRBV7-3 | TRBD2 | CASRPSGGALDTQYF | TGTGCCAGCAGACCTAGCGGGGGGGCTCTAGATACGCAGTATTTT
NA | TRBJ2-4 | TRBV6-1 | TRBD1 | CASSDRTGKNIQYF | TGTGCCAGCAGTGACAGGACAGGGAAAAACATTCAGTACTTC
NA | TRBJ2-7 | TRBV15 | NA | CATSRDSWTPPYF | TGTGCCACCAGCAGAGATTCGTGGACACCCCCGTACTTC
NA | TRBJ2-1 | TRBV6-6 | TRBD2 | CASSYPRTSGNEQFF | TGTGCCAGCAGTTACCCGCGGACTAGTGGGAATGAGCAGTTCTTC
once | TRBJ2-7 | TRBV30 | TRBD1 | CAWSGQGPYEQYF | TGTGCCTGGAGTGGACAGGGTCCCTACGAGCAGTACTTC
NA | TRBJ2-7 | TRBV10-3 | NA | CAAAGFYEQYF | TGTGCCGCGGCCGGTTTCTACGAGCAGTACTTC
NA | TRBJ1-2 | TRBV29-1 | NA | CSVRGDGLQSNYGYTF | TGCAGCGTTCGGGGGGACGGGTTGCAGTCTAACTATGGCTACACCTTC
once | TRBJ1-3 | TRBV5-1 | TRBD1 | CASSRQGGGNTIYF | TGCGCCAGCTCTCGACAGGGAGGTGGAAACACCATATATTTT
NA | TRBJ1-2 | TRBV27 | NA | CASSLTQGHGYTF | TGTGCCAGCAGTTTAACCCAGGGCCATGGCTACACCTTC
NA | TRBJ1-2 | TRBV7-2 | NA | CASSLVAGAENYGYTF | TGTGCCAGCAGCTTAGTTGCGGGGGCGGAAAACTATGGCTACACCTTC
NA | TRBJ2-1 | TRBV6-5 | TRBD2 | CASRRGLAGVEQFF | TGTGCCAGCAGACGGGGACTAGCGGGAGTTGAGCAGTTCTTC
NA | TRBJ2-2 | TRBV5-1 | NA | CASSTDRPGGGELFF | TGCGCCAGCAGCACTGACAGGCCGGGGGGCGGGGAGCTGTTTTTT
NA | TRBJ2-7 | TRBV7-2 | TRBD1 | CASSLDREDEQYF | TGTGCCAGCAGCTTGGACAGGGAGGACGAGCAGTACTTC
NA | TRBJ2-3 | TRBV14 | NA | CASSQDIYTDTQYF | TGTGCCAGCAGCCAAGATATCTACACAGATACGCAGTATTTT
NA | TRBJ1-4 | TRBV6-1 | TRBD1 | CASSARTGRVRTNEKLFF | TGTGCCAGCAGTGCTAGGACAGGGAGGGTTAGAACTAATGAAAAACTGTTTTTT
NA | TRBJ2-7 | TRBV6-5 | NA | CASRFGYSYEQYF | TGTGCCAGCAGGTTCGGGTACTCCTACGAGCAGTACTTC
NA | TRBJ1-5 | TRBV29-1 | TRBD1 | CSVGSDRGSQPQHF | TGCAGCGTGGGATCGGACAGGGGCAGTCAGCCCCAGCATTTT
NA | TRBJ1-1 | TRBV10-3 | NA | CAISQGTEAFF | TGTGCCATCAGTCAGGGGACTGAAGCTTTCTTT
NA | TRBJ2-1 | TRBV30 | NA | CAWIGGLYNEQFF | TGTGCCTGGATAGGAGGCTTATACAATGAGCAGTTCTTC
NA | TRBJ1-2 | TRBV29-1 | NA | CSVTQGGDGYTF | TGCAGCGTTACACAGGGTGGGGATGGCTACACCTTC
NA | TRBJ1-6 | TRBV7-9 | NA | CASSSAGGGTYNSPLHF | TGTGCCAGCAGCTCCGCGGGGGGAGGGACCTATAATTCACCCCTCCACTTT
NA | TRBJ1-1 | TRBV5-1 | NA | CASSSGGGTEAFF | TGCGCCAGCAGCTCCGGGGGGGGCACTGAAGCTTTCTTT
NA | TRBJ1-4 | TRBV19 | TRBD1 | CASSISPDRGREKLFF | TGTGCCAGTAGTATTTCCCCGGACAGGGGACGTGAAAAACTGTTTTTT
NA | TRBJ2-1 | TRBV6-1 | TRBD2 | CASSPGTSDNEQFF | TGTGCCAGCTCACCGGGGACTAGCGACAATGAGCAGTTCTTC
NA | TRBJ2-3 | TRBV6-6 | NA | CASSLRGTDTQYF | TGTGCCAGCAGTCTTCGGGGCACAGATACGCAGTATTTT
NA | TRBJ1-1 | TRBV19 | TRBD1 | CASSIASKGADTEAFF | TGTGCCAGTAGTATAGCATCAAAGGGGGCTGACACTGAAGCTTTCTTT
NA | TRBJ1-1 | TRBV2 | TRBD1 | CAGQENTEAFF | TGTGCCGGACAGGAGAACACTGAAGCTTTCTTT
few | TRBJ1-2 | TRBV2 | NA | CASSDRNYGYTF | TGTGCCAGCAGTGACAGAAACTATGGCTACACCTTC
once | TRBJ1-1 | TRBV2 | NA | CASSESGRNTEAFF | TGTGCCAGCAGTGAGTCAGGCAGAAACACTGAAGCTTTCTTT
NA | TRBJ1-1 | TRBV7-3 | NA | CASSLAGYAEAFF | TGTGCCAGCAGCTTAGCGGGGTACGCTGAAGCTTTCTTT
NA | TRBJ2-3 | TRBV29-1 | NA | CSVELPSTDTQYF | TGCAGCGTTGAACTTCCTAGCACAGATACGCAGTATTTT
NA | TRBJ2-1 | TRBV5-1 | NA | CASSLIGSSYNEQFF | TGCGCCAGCAGCTTGATCGGGAGCTCCTACAATGAGCAGTTCTTC
NA | TRBJ2-1 | TRBV20-1 | NA | CSARGGDEQFF | TGCAGTGCTAGAGGGGGAGATGAGCAGTTCTTC
NA | TRBJ2-1 | TRBV28 | NA | CASSNTGMAYNEQFF | TGTGCCAGCAGTAATACAGGGATGGCCTACAATGAGCAGTTCTTC
NA | TRBJ1-4 | TRBV28 | TRBD1 | CASSSTGTGRGKLFF | TGTGCCAGCAGTTCCACCGGGACAGGGAGGGGGAAACTGTTTTTT
NA | TRBJ1-5 | TRBV4-1 | TRBD1 | CASSLGTGNQPQHF | TGCGCCAGCAGCCTAGGGACAGGGAATCAGCCCCAGCATTTT
NA | TRBJ2-3 | TRBV7-2 | TRBD2 | CASSPRGVSGTADTQYF | TGTGCCAGCAGCCCTCGGGGGGTTAGCGGGACGGCAGATACGCAGTATTTT
NA | TRBJ2-1 | TRBV9 | TRBD2 | CASSPSGGADNEQFF | TGTGCCAGCAGCCCTAGCGGGGGGGCCGACAATGAGCAGTTCTTC
few | TRBJ2-7 | TRBV10-1 | TRBD1 | CASSEGQGASYEQYF | TGCGCCAGCAGTGAGGGGCAGGGGGCATCCTACGAGCAGTACTTC
NA | TRBJ2-1 | TRBV2 | TRBD1 | CASTRTGESEQFF | TGTGCCAGCACTCGGACAGGGGAGAGTGAGCAGTTCTTC
NA | TRBJ2-7 | TRBV7-8 | NA | CASSLYSMNYEQYF | TGTGCCAGCAGCTTATACAGCATGAACTACGAGCAGTACTTC